The present T cell receptor (beta chain) was sequenced within a study of T cells in Graves' hyperthyroidism and ophthalmopathy. General study points: The model foresaw ophthalmopathy a median approximately 6.1 months prior to onset. Among clonotypes expanded in thyroid above 0.001, most were also found in blood. Ophthalmopathy was told apart from stable hyperthyroidism by a 13 V-J model.

TCR beta CDR3 regions were amplified from RNA transcripts. TCR CDR3 regions were first amplified by RT-PCR with HTBI primers. TCRdb re-called the multiplex PCR reads through MiXCR, storing one row per CDR3 protein. The sample holds 50,000 to 60,000 distinct CDR3 sequences, less than 50% seen once. A word on this clonotype: Its target is unknown.

Source material: blood. The receptor was derived from a woman in her 50s with Graves' ophthalmopathy.

This chain's CDR3 is CASSLSRGNTGELFF. The CDR3 nucleotides read TGCGCCAGCAGCTTGTCCAGGGGGAACACCGGGGAGCTGTTTTTT. V and J are TRBV5-1 and TRBJ2-2; tentative D call: TRBD1 (6 bases). The V gene lost 1 base and the J gene lost 1 base, with 8 bases spanning the gap. The CDR3 runs to 15 residues. Germline V CDR1 and CDR2: SGHRS, YFSETQ.